The rows below give T cell receptor beta chains drawn from one sample of a study of blood T cell repertoires in COVID-19. Clones were read by immunoSEQ multiplex PCR, and TCRdb kept only the in-frame ones, dropping some. The sample lists fewer than 400,000 clones; around 92% were seen once. The source material was peripheral blood. These receptors came from a woman aged 25 to 39 with COVID-19, enrolled during active disease. CDR3s include the opening cysteine and the closing phenylalanine or tryptophan. A D gene is named only where the DNA matches it firmly. Size is omitted from some rows. Given values are once, few, many or a class for expanded clones.

cdr3_length,j_call,v_call,d_call,clone_size,cdr3_aa,cdr3_nt
15,TRBJ1-5,TRBV7-2,-,-,CASSLGQASNQPQHF,TGTGCCAGCAGCTTAGGACAGGCTAGCAATCAGCCCCAGCATTTT
14,TRBJ1-5,TRBV28,-,-,CASSPDSYNQPQHF,TGTGCCAGCAGTCCGGACAGTTACAATCAGCCCCAGCATTTT
14,TRBJ2-3,TRBV19,-,-,CASSIGGGTDTQYF,TGTGCCAGTAGTATAGGAGGAGGGACAGATACGCAGTATTTT
15,TRBJ1-5,TRBV3-1/TRBV3-2,TRBD1,-,CASQLGTGGNQPQHF,TGTGCCAGCCAACTTGGGACAGGGGGGAATCAGCCCCAGCATTTT
15,TRBJ2-1,TRBV28,-,once,CASSYYTDSPNEQFF,TGTGCCAGCAGTTATTATACTGACAGCCCCAATGAGCAGTTCTTC
14,TRBJ1-3,TRBV3-1/TRBV3-2,-,-,CASSATGDGNTIYF,TGTGCCAGCAGCGCCACAGGTGATGGAAACACCATATATTTT
14,TRBJ1-1,TRBV28,-,-,CASSLAGPNTEAFF,TGTGCCAGCAGTTTGGCGGGCCCAAACACTGAAGCTTTCTTT
16,TRBJ2-3,TRBV21-1,-,few,CASSKVSTESTDTQYF,TGTGCCAGCAGCAAAGTCAGTACAGAGAGCACAGATACGCAGTATTTT
14,TRBJ1-1,TRBV6-1,-,-,CASSESLDSTEAFF,TGTGCCAGCAGTGAAAGTTTGGACAGCACTGAAGCTTTCTTT
14,TRBJ1-1,TRBV5-8,-,once,CASSAGVWSTEAFF,TGTGCCAGCAGCGCAGGGGTTTGGTCCACTGAAGCTTTCTTT
11,TRBJ2-7,TRBV20-1,-,-,CSARDLAEQYF,TGCAGTGCTAGAGATCTGGCCGAGCAGTACTTC
16,TRBJ2-2,TRBV11-2,TRBD1,-,CASSSYRGADTGELFF,TGTGCCAGCAGCTCCTACAGGGGGGCGGACACCGGGGAGCTGTTTTTT
14,TRBJ1-3,TRBV28,-,-,CASSSEGTGNTIYF,TGTGCCAGCAGTTCCGAGGGAACTGGAAACACCATATATTTT
15,TRBJ1-1,TRBV2,-,-,CASSETGIVNTEAFF,TGTGCCAGCAGCGAGACAGGCATCGTGAACACTGAAGCTTTCTTT
13,TRBJ1-2,TRBV20-1,-,-,CSASLGQGYGYTF,TGCAGTGCTAGTTTGGGCCAGGGATATGGCTACACCTTC
13,TRBJ1-1,TRBV4-1,-,-,CATSPPGGTEAFF,TGCGCCACCTCGCCCCCGGGGGGTACTGAAGCTTTCTTT
14,TRBJ2-7,TRBV5-6,TRBD1,-,CASSWDRGHYEQYF,TGTGCCAGCAGCTGGGACAGAGGACACTACGAGCAGTACTTC
13,TRBJ1-2,TRBV27,-,-,CASSPGGNGGYTF,TGTGCCAGCAGTCCGGGGGGGAATGGTGGCTACACCTTC
15,TRBJ2-1,TRBV4-1,TRBD2,-,CASSPGLAGYNEQFF,TGCGCCAGCAGCCCTGGACTAGCCGGGTACAATGAGCAGTTCTTC
16,TRBJ1-1,TRBV7-2,TRBD1,once,CASSYPRTGVNTEAFF,TGTGCCAGCAGCTACCCTCGGACAGGGGTGAACACTGAAGCTTTCTTT
13,TRBJ1-5,TRBV6-5,-,-,CASRRTDNQPQHF,TGTGCCAGCAGACGAACAGACAATCAGCCCCAGCATTTT
11,TRBJ2-1,TRBV9,-,-,CASTRYNEQFF,TGTGCCAGCACACGGTACAATGAGCAGTTCTTC
17,TRBJ2-5,TRBV7-6,-,-,CASRLSGGQLRQETQYF,TGTGCCAGCAGACTCTCAGGGGGGCAGTTGAGACAAGAGACCCAGTACTTC
16,TRBJ2-3,TRBV7-6,TRBD2,-,CASSLALRGGTDTQYF,TGTGCCAGCAGCTTAGCGCTGCGGGGGGGCACAGATACGCAGTATTTT
12,TRBJ2-3,TRBV7-3,-,once,CAGSGPTLGQYF,TGTGCCGGAAGCGGGCCTACTCTAGGGCAGTATTTT
12,TRBJ1-5,TRBV15,-,-,CATSHSNQPQHF,TGTGCCACCAGTCATAGCAATCAGCCCCAGCATTTT
14,TRBJ1-2,TRBV6-5,-,-,CASSVREASGSYTF,TGTGCCAGCAGCGTACGAGAGGCCTCGGGGAGCTACACCTTC
11,TRBJ1-2,TRBV10-3,-,-,CAISGDIGYTF,TGTGCCATCAGTGGAGACATTGGCTACACCTTC
16,TRBJ2-3,TRBV7-2,TRBD2,-,CASSLAGGANTDTQYF,TGTGCCAGCAGCTTAGCCGGGGGGGCTAACACAGATACGCAGTATTTT